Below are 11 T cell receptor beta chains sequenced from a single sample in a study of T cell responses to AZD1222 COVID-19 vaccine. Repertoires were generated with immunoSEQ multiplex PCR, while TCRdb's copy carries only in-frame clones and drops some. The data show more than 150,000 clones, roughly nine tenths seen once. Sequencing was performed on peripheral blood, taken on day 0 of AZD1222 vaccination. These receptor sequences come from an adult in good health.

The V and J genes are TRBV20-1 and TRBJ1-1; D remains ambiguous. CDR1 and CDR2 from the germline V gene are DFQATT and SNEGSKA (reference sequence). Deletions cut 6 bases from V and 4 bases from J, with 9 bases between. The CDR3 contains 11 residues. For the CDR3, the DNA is TGCAGTGCCACCTTCGCCACTGAAGCTTTCTTT. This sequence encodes CSATFATEAFF.

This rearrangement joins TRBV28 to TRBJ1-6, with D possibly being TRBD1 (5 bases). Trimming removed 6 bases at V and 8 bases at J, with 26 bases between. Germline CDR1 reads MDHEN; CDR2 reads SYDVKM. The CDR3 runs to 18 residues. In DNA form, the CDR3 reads TGTGCCAGCAGGCAAGCCGGGGCATACGGTCTTACCGATTCACCCCTCCACTTT. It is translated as CASRQAGAYGLTDSPLHF.

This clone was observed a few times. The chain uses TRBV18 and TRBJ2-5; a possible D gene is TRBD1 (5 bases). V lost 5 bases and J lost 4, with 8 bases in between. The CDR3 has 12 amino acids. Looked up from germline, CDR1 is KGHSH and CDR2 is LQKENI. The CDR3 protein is CASSGQGETQYF. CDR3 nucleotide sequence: TGTGCCAGCTCAGGGCAGGGAGAGACCCAGTACTTC.

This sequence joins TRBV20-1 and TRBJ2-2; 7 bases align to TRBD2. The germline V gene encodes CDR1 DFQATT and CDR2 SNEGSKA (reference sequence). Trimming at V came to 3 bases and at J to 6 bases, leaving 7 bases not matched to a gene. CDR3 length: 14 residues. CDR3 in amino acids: CSASRRLAAGELFF. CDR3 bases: TGCAGTGCTAGTCGTAGGCTAGCGGCCGGGGAGCTGTTTTTT.

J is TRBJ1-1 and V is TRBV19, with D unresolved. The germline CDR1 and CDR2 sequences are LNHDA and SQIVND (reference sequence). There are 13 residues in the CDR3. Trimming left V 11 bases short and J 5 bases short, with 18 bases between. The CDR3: CASSGEFLTEAFF. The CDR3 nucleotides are TGTGCCTCCAGCGGGGAGTTTCTGACTGAAGCTTTCTTT.

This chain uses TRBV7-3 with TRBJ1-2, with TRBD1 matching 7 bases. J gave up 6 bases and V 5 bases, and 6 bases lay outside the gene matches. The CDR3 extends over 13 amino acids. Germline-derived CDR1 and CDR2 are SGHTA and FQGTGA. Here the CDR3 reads CASSPRQGDGYTF. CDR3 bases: TGTGCCAGCAGCCCTAGACAGGGTGATGGCTACACCTTC. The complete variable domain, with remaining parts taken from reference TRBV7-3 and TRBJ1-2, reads GAGVSQTPSNKVTEKGKYVELRCDPISGHTALYWYRQSLGQGPEFLIYFQGTGAADDSGLPNDRFFAVRPEGSVSTLKIQRTERGDSAVYLCASSPRQGDGYTFGSGTRLTVV.

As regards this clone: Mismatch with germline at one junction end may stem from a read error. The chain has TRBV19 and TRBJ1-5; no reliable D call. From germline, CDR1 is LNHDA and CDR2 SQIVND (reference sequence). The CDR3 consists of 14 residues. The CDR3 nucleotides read TGTGCCAGTAGTATGTTGACTAGCGATCAGCCCCAGCATTTT. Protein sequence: CASSMLTSDQPQHF.

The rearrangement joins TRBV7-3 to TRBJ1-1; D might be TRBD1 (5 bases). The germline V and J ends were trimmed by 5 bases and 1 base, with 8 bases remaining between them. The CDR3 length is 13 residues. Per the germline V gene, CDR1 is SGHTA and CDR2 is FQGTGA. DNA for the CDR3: TGTGCCAGCAGCGTAGGGGCGAACACTGAAGCTTTCTTT. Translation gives CASSVGANTEAFF. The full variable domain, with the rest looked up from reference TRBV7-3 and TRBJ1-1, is GAGVSQTPSNKVTEKGKYVELRCDPISGHTALYWYRQSLGQGPEFLIYFQGTGAADDSGLPNDRFFAVRPEGSVSTLKIQRTERGDSAVYLCASSVGANTEAFFGQGTRLTVV.

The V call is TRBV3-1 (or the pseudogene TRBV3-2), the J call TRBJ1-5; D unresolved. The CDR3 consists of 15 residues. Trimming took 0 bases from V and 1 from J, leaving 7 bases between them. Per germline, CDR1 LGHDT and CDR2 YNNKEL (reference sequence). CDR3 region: CASSQDTTSNQPQHF. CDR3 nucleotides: TGTGCCAGCAGCCAAGACACTACCAGCAATCAGCCCCAGCATTTT.

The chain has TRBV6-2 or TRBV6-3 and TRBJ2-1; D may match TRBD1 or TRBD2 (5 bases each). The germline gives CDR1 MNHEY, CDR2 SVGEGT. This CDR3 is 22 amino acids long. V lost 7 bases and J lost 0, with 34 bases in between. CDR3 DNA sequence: TGTGCCAGCACCCCCCACCTTCGCCGGGACCCAATTAACCCGAGCTCCTACAATGAGCAGTTCTTC. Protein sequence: CASTPHLRRDPINPSSYNEQFF.

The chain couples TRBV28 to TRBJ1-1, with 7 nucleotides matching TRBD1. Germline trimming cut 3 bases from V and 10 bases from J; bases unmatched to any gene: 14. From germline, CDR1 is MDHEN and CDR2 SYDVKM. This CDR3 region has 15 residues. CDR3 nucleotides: TGTGCCAGCAGTTTCGGAGGGGGCCGTCCCAAACTAGCTTTCTTT. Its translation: CASSFGGGRPKLAFF.